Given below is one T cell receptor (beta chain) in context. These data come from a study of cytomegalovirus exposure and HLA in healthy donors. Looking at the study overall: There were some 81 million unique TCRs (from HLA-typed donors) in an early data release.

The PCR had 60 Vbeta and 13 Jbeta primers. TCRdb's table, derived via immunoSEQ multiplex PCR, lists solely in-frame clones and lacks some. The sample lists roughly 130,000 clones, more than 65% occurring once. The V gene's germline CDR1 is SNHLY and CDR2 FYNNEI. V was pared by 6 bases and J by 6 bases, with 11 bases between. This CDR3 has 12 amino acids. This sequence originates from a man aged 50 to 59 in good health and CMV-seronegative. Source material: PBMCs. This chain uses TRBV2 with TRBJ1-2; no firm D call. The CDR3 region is CASSGDLDGYTF. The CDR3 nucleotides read TGTGCCAGCAGCGGGGATCTAGATGGCTACACCTTC.